This T cell receptor beta chain was documented in a study of OX40 agonist ivuxolimab in advanced cancers. Findings and limits, study-wide: Among expanded peripheral T cells, antigen specificity went undetermined. The study observed clonal expansion of CD4+ and CD8+ blood T cells by week 6 at 0.1 to 3.0 mg/kg.

Sequenced by immunoSEQ multiplex PCR; TCRdb stores in-frame clones only, minus some. The sample contains 35,000 to 45,000 clones, 70% to 90% of which appear only once. On this clone itself: What it binds is not known.

Per germline, CDR1 SEHNR and CDR2 FQNEAQ (reference sequence). The CDR3 covers 14 residues. Trimming cost V 4 bases and J 3 bases, with 12 bases left between them. Here the sequenced sample was CD4+ or CD8+ T cells sorted from blood, taken in a trial of the OX40 agonist ivuxolimab. This receptor was taken from an adult with an advanced solid tumor such as melanoma, head and neck, liver or kidney cancer. This chain connects TRBV7-9 to TRBJ1-1; D not resolved. CDR3 loop: CASSSLAQYTEAFF. For the CDR3, the DNA is TGTGCCAGCAGCTCATTGGCCCAGTACACTGAAGCTTTCTTT.